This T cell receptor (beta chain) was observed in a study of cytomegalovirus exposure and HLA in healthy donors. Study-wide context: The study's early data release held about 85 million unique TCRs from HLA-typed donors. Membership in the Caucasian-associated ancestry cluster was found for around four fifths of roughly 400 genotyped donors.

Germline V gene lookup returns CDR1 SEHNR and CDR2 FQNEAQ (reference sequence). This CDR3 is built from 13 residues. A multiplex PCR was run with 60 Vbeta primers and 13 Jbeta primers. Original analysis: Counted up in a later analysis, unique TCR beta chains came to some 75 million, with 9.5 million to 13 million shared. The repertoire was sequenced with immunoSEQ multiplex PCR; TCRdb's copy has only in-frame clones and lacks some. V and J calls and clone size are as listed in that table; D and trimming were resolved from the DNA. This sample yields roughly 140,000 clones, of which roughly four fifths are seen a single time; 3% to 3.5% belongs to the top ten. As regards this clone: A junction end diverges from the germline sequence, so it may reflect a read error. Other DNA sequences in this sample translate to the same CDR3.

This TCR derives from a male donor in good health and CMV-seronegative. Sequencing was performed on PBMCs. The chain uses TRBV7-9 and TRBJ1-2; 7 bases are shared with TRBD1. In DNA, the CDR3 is TGCGCCAGCAGCCTGAGGCAGGGGGGAGGCTACACCTTC. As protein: CASSLRQGGGYTF.